This T cell receptor (beta chain) was profiled in a study of blood T cell repertoires in COVID-19. V shed 9 bases and J 1 base; nucleotides not matched to a gene: 2. This CDR3 region has 13 residues. The germline V gene encodes CDR1 MNHEY and CDR2 SMNVEV (reference sequence). Source study methods: Reference gene primer amplification yielded estimated nucleated cell counts. Only in-frame clones appear in the TCRdb table, and some are missing; sequencing was by immunoSEQ multiplex PCR. V and J calls and clone size follow that table, whereas D and trimming were derived from the DNA. Seen here are 150,000 to 200,000 clones, about 88% observed once, and the top ten hold 4.4%.

The chain couples TRBV27 to TRBJ2-3, with 9 bases lining up with TRBD2. The sequence derives from a human donor in a cohort sampled during active COVID-19. The sample taken for sequencing was peripheral blood. The CDR3 loop is CASQREGTDTQYF. The CDR3 DNA is TGTGCCAGTCAGCGGGAGGGCACAGATACGCAGTATTTT.